This is a list of T cell receptor beta chains from one sample in a study of T cells after posttransplantation cyclophosphamide. Profiling relied on immunoSEQ multiplex PCR, and the TCRdb table lists in-frame clones only, not all of them. The sample yields about 10,000 clones, without any singletons. Sequences were derived from PBMCs, sampled after allogeneic stem cell transplant with posttransplant cyclophosphamide. All receptors derive from a female patient in her forties or fifties who received an allogeneic stem cell transplant from a related donor, was CMV-positive, and had no GVHD. Some T cells may be supplied by the graft donor. Each CDR3 is given with its conserved first and last residue. A D gene is named only where the DNA matches it firmly. Clone size is shown for a subset of rows, as once, few, many or a class of expanded clone.

TRBV5-5,TRBJ1-2,many,TRBD1,CASSLWFQGADGYTF,TGTGCCAGCAGCTTGTGGTTCCAGGGGGCGGATGGCTACACCTTC
TRBV4-2,TRBJ2-5,many,TRBD2,CASSQGSSGGARQETQYF,TGTGCCAGCAGCCAAGGGTCTAGCGGGGGGGCTCGACAAGAGACCCAGTACTTC
TRBV7-6,TRBJ1-5,many,TRBD1,CASSKRRPGTGKQPQHF,TGTGCCAGCAGCAAAAGGAGGCCCGGGACAGGGAAGCAGCCCCAGCATTTT
TRBV4-1,TRBJ1-4,many,TRBD1,CASSHLPGQDSTNEKLFF,TGCGCCAGCAGCCACCTCCCCGGACAGGACTCAACTAATGAAAAACTGTTTTTT
TRBV7-2,TRBJ2-3,-,TRBD2,CASSSRTSGGASATDTQYF,TGTGCCAGCAGCTCCCGGACTAGCGGGGGCGCTTCTGCCACAGATACGCAGTATTTT
TRBV5-1,TRBJ2-7,many,-,CASSRSGTGAYEQYF,TGCGCCAGCAGCCGGTCCGGGACGGGGGCCTACGAGCAGTACTTC
TRBV7-6,TRBJ2-7,many,TRBD2,CASSPTSGGSYEQYF,TGTGCCAGCAGTCCGACTAGCGGGGGTTCCTACGAGCAGTACTTC
TRBV6-5,TRBJ1-1,many,-,CASSGITGNTEAFF,TGTGCCAGCAGTGGGATTACAGGGAACACTGAAGCTTTCTTT
TRBV12-3/TRBV12-4,TRBJ1-2,many,-,CASSLRQEHYGYTF,TGTGCCAGCAGTCTCCGACAGGAGCACTATGGCTACACCTTC
TRBV5-1,TRBJ2-3,many,-,CASSLNGGRDTQYF,TGCGCCAGCAGCTTGAATGGGGGCCGAGATACGCAGTATTTT
TRBV12-3/TRBV12-4,TRBJ1-1,many,-,CASNTGLNTEAFF,TGTGCCAGCAATACAGGGCTGAACACTGAAGCTTTCTTT
TRBV6-6,TRBJ1-1,many,TRBD1,CASSWTGEDTEAFF,TGTGCCAGCAGTTGGACAGGGGAAGACACTGAAGCTTTCTTT
TRBV24-1,TRBJ2-3,many,-,CATSDLTNTDTQYF,TGTGCCACCAGTGATTTGACAAACACAGATACGCAGTATTTT
TRBV4-3,TRBJ1-2,many,TRBD1,CASSPRQGAGYTF,TGCGCCAGCAGCCCCCGGCAGGGGGCTGGCTACACCTTC
TRBV15,TRBJ2-1,many,-,CATSRDRVNEQFF,TGTGCCACCAGCAGAGACAGGGTCAATGAGCAGTTCTTC